This T cell receptor (beta chain) emerged from a study of glioma-infiltrating T cells after dendritic cell vaccination. Study-level information: Dendritic cells derived from monocytes and pulsed with autologous tumor lysate formed the vaccine.

Findings and caveats of the study: Patients with more pretreatment TILs had longer time to progression and survival.

The CDR3 covers 14 residues. The ends lost 4 bases at V and 7 bases at J; junction bases unmatched: 5. From germline, CDR1 is MRHNA and CDR2 SNTAGT. Sequenced by immunoSEQ multiplex PCR; TCRdb stores in-frame clones only, minus some. This table has roughly 88,000 clones, approximately 80% appearing once. Time point defined: after dendritic cell vaccination, including at tumor progression/relapse. PBMC sampling occurred before vaccination, two weeks after the third dose, and at progression. A remark on this clone: The target antigen is unknown.

The sequences come from blood, collected after dendritic cell vaccination. The J gene is TRBJ2-1, the V gene TRBV6-4, with 9 bases lining up with TRBD2. The source of this sequence is a human donor with glioblastoma. The CDR3 spells CASSVREGLNEQFF. For the CDR3, the DNA is TGTGCCAGCAGTGTGCGGGAGGGTTTGAATGAGCAGTTCTTC.